The 12 T cell receptor beta chains given below trace back to one sample, sequenced in a study of T-cell reconstitution after alpha-beta-depleted transplantation in children. Preparation of the TCRbeta library involved a method that used unique molecular identifiers. Each CDR3 protein gets one entry after TCRdb re-called the PCR reads with MiXCR. This table has some 290,000 distinct CDR3 sequences, more than 8% appearing once. The sample was PBMCs from the stem cell graft donor, taken from the stem cell graft. Every receptor here comes from a human donor who donated a stem cell graft to a child with SCID.

The chain employs TRBV7-8 and TRBJ2-5; 12 nucleotides agree with TRBD2. Trimming at V came to 6 bases and at J to 4 bases, leaving 12 bases not matched to a gene. The CDR3 length is 17 residues. The germline V gene has CDR1 SGHVS and CDR2 FQNEAQ. The DNA for the CDR3 is TGTGCCAGCAGAGAGCTACTAGCGGGGGGAACCGGAGAGACCCAGTACTTC. Translated: CASRELLAGGTGETQYF.

J is TRBJ2-3 and V is TRBV20-1; 8 bases are a match to TRBD2. The CDR3 has 14 residues. CDR1 and CDR2 from the germline V gene are DFQATT and SNEGSKA (reference sequence). V was clipped by 3 bases and J by 2 bases; unmatched bases: 4. The CDR3 DNA sequence: TGCAGTGCTAGCCCCGGGGGGGCCACAGATACGCAGTATTTT. It translates to CSASPGGATDTQYF.

The chain is built from TRBV18 and TRBJ2-1, with 10 bases fitting TRBD1. In germline, CDR1 is KGHSH, CDR2 LQKENI. V lost 0 bases and J lost 4; bases outside the gene matches: 0. The CDR3 is 15 residues long. Here the CDR3 reads CASSPPGQGYNEQFF. The CDR3 nucleotides are TGTGCCAGCTCACCACCGGGACAGGGGTACAATGAGCAGTTCTTC.

This clonotype was seen only a few times. The chain links TRBV20-1 to TRBJ2-3; TRBD1 matches 10 bases. The CDR3 contains 15 residues. Trimming cost V 6 bases and J 3 bases; bases outside gene matches: 9. Germline V CDR1 and CDR2: DFQATT, SNEGSKA (reference sequence). In nucleotides, the CDR3 is TGCAGTGCCGCTTGGACAGGGGGGGAGACAGATACGCAGTATTTT. Translation gives CSAAWTGGETDTQYF.

This clonotype turned up a few times. The V call is TRBV7-3, the J call TRBJ2-3; 9 bases agree with TRBD2. The CDR3 covers 17 residues. The V segment lost 4 bases and the J segment 2 bases; nucleotides outside the gene matches: 10. Germline values: CDR1 SGHTA, CDR2 FQGTGA. CDR3 residues: CASSSHGAGGFTDTQYF. In nucleotides, the CDR3 is TGTGCCAGCAGCTCCCACGGCGCGGGGGGGTTCACAGATACGCAGTATTTT. The full variable domain, with the rest looked up from reference TRBV7-3 and TRBJ2-3, is GAGVSQTPSNKVTEKGKYVELRCDPISGHTALYWYRQSLGQGPEFLIYFQGTGAADDSGLPNDRFFAVRPEGSVSTLKIQRTERGDSAVYLCASSSHGAGGFTDTQYFGPGTRLTVL.

This clonotype has only a few counts. The chain couples TRBV3-1 to TRBJ1-1; no reliable D call. The CDR3 contains 15 residues. Germline V gives CDR1 LGHDT, CDR2 YNNKEL (reference sequence). Trimming pared 1 base from V and 5 bases from J, leaving 14 bases between. The CDR3 nucleotides are TGTGCCAGCAGCCAAGGATCAGTGTACCGGACTGAAGCTTTCTTT. Translating it yields CASSQGSVYRTEAFF.

This clonotype was picked up a small number of times. The chain recombines TRBV5-1 with TRBJ2-1; no definite D call. Germline CDR1 reads SGHRS; CDR2 reads YFSETQ. The CDR3 extends over 15 amino acids. Trimming left V 4 bases short and J 6 bases short, with 17 bases between. This chain's CDR3 is CASSPPSRIGNEQFF. DNA of the CDR3: TGCGCCAGCAGCCCCCCTTCTCGTATCGGCAATGAGCAGTTCTTC.

V gene TRBV6-5 combines with J gene TRBJ1-4; weak D call: TRBD1 (5 bases). The CDR3 consists of 16 residues. Germline CDR1 MNHEY, CDR2 SVGAGI. The germline V and J ends were trimmed by 1 base and 7 bases, with 16 bases remaining between them. The CDR3 region is CASSYFRDAGIEKLFF. The CDR3 nucleotides read TGTGCCAGCAGTTACTTCCGGGACGCCGGGATTGAAAAACTGTTTTTT.

This clonotype appeared a few times. The gene calls are TRBV20-1 and TRBJ2-1, with 10 bases matching TRBD1. This CDR3 has 14 amino acids. Germline V lookup: CDR1 DFQATT, CDR2 SNEGSKA (reference sequence). With 5 bases clipped from V and 2 bases from J, the junction kept 3 bases outside the gene matches. The CDR3 DNA sequence: TGCAGTGCTTGGGACAGGGGTACCTACAATGAGCAGTTCTTC. Its translation is CSAWDRGTYNEQFF.

This clonotype has more than one count but fewer than ten. The chain couples TRBV5-6 to TRBJ1-1, with D uncertain. V gave up 1 base and J gave up 5 bases, with 12 bases separating them. The CDR3 has 14 amino acids. In germline, CDR1 is SGHDT, CDR2 YYEEEE. CDR3 residues: CASSLWGINTEAFF. In DNA, the CDR3 is TGTGCCAGCAGCTTGTGGGGAATCAATACTGAAGCTTTCTTT.

This clonotype was counted between two and nine times. The genes are TRBV12-3 or TRBV12-4 and TRBJ1-1; D is perhaps TRBD1 (5 bases). This CDR3 is built from 16 residues. V dropped 2 bases and J dropped 6 bases, with 19 bases sitting between them. The CDR3 region has the DNA TGTGCCAGCAGTTTAAGTGTGGGACTTCCTCCCCCTGAAGCTTTCTTT. Its translation: CASSLSVGLPPPEAFF.

The V and J genes are TRBV25-1 and TRBJ2-7; D is undetermined. CDR1 and CDR2 from the germline V gene are MGHDK and SYGVNS. This CDR3 has 13 amino acids. Trimming pared 4 bases from V and 2 bases from J, leaving 9 bases between. CDR3 DNA sequence: TGTGCCAGCAGTGTGTCCACCCCCTACGAGCAGTACTTC. This translates into CASSVSTPYEQYF.